This TCR beta chain stems from a study of Ad26.COV2.S vaccination and SARS-CoV-2 variants. Study summary: The donor was enrolled in the Ad26.COV2.S arm of the COV1001 trial. General study points: The analyses of TCR breadth and depth may have understated the size of total T cell responses. People who got the vaccine had more spike-specific TCR breadth than people who got placebo. People who got the vaccine or the placebo had similar non-spike TCR breadth.

The CDR3 has 17 residues. The germline V gene has CDR1 MGHRA and CDR2 YSYEKL. V shed 4 bases, J shed 1 base, and the junction held 9 bases outside the gene matches. In regard to this clone: As yet, its antigen is unknown.

Treatment denoted: some 20 received Ad26.COV2.S at low or high dose, single or two shots; about 5 received placebo; per-sample allocation not given. Each sample was drawn 63 days after the first injection (of vaccine or placebo). TCRdb's table, derived via immunoSEQ multiplex PCR, lists solely in-frame clones and lacks some. The sample holds about 280,000 clones, roughly 86% seen once. This clonotype originated in a person aged 18-60 years who received the Ad26.COV2.S COVID-19 vaccine or a placebo. This chain uses TRBV4-1 with TRBJ2-2, with 7 positions matching TRBD2. This specimen consisted of peripheral blood, obtained in a trial of Ad26.COV2.S vaccine versus placebo. CDR3 protein: CASSLKMASGNTGELFF. DNA for the CDR3: TGCGCCAGCAGCCTTAAGATGGCTAGCGGGAACACCGGGGAGCTGTTTTTT.